This TCR beta chain was captured by sequencing in a study of blood T cell repertoires in COVID-19. Study-wide background: Sites in the United States, Italy and Spain provided acute and convalescent COVID-19 samples. Sources were T cells, B-cell-depleted T cells, or PBMCs; the material itself was cDNA or gDNA.

This clone was seen only once. Original methodology: Estimation of nucleated cell counts was performed using reference gene primer amplification. Profiling relied on immunoSEQ multiplex PCR, and the TCRdb table lists in-frame clones only, not all of them. V, J and clone size were drawn from that table, and D and trimming were deduced from the DNA. The sample yields about 260,000 clones, 80% to 90% seen once. The germline V gene encodes CDR1 SQVTM and CDR2 ANQGSEA. Trimming removed 4 bases at V and 3 bases at J, with 7 bases between. The CDR3 covers 12 residues. The chain uses TRBV29-1 and TRBJ2-1; no definite D call. Sequenced input: peripheral blood. The TCR comes from a woman in her forties or fifties with acute or convalescent COVID-19. The CDR3 loop is CSVGYSYNEQFF. Written as DNA, the CDR3 is TGCAGCGTTGGATACAGCTACAATGAGCAGTTCTTC.